This is a list of T cell receptor beta chains from one sample in a study of blood T cell repertoires in COVID-19. Sequencing used immunoSEQ multiplex PCR; TCRdb keeps in-frame clones, though not all of them. Of around 250,000 clones listed, about 80% are singletons. Sequenced: PBMCs or T cells enriched from blood (not recorded which). The receptor set was obtained from a man aged 50 to 59 who had recovered from COVID-19. Each CDR3 is given with its conserved first and last residue. D genes are given only for firm matches. Rows give clone size only sometimes, using once, few, many, or a class for an expanded clone.

J,size,V,D,DNA,CDR3
TRBJ1-2,-,TRBV3-1/TRBV3-2,-,TGTGCCAGCAGTCCCGACAGGATAGCCTATGGCTACACCTTC,CASSPDRIAYGYTF
TRBJ1-2,-,TRBV29-1,-,TGCAGCGTTGATAGGTCCCAGGGGGGCTACACCTTC,CSVDRSQGGYTF
TRBJ1-1,-,TRBV11-3,TRBD1,TGTGCCAGCAGCCCTCCGACAGGGAGAGGTTTAAGGAACACTGAAGCTTTCTTT,CASSPPTGRGLRNTEAFF
TRBJ1-2,-,TRBV7-9,TRBD1,TGTGCCAGCAGCTTAGGGGACAGTGGGCTCCTCCTATTCTATGGCTACACCTTC,CASSLGDSGLLLFYGYTF
TRBJ2-2,-,TRBV6-5,TRBD2,TGTGCCAGCAGTTACTCGGCTAGCGGGATTGGGGAGCTGTTTTTT,CASSYSASGIGELFF
TRBJ1-4,-,TRBV7-9,-,TGTGCCAGCAGCTTACTCACTAATGAAAAACTGTTTTTT,CASSLLTNEKLFF
TRBJ2-3,few,TRBV10-3,-,TGTGCCATCAGGATCAACGGAGATGATACGCAGTATTTT,CAIRINGDDTQYF
TRBJ1-4,-,TRBV7-9,-,TGTGCCAGCAGCTTAGCGGAAACAAGCCACGGGGGAACTAATGAAAAACTGTTTTTT,CASSLAETSHGGTNEKLFF
TRBJ1-4,-,TRBV25-1,-,TGTGCCAGCAGTCTGACACTAGGAAAACTGTTTTTT,CASSLTLGKLFF
TRBJ1-2,-,TRBV12-3/TRBV12-4,-,TGTGCCAGCAGTTCCGGGACTGATGGCTACACCTTC,CASSSGTDGYTF
TRBJ1-2,-,TRBV12-2,-,TGTGCAAGTCGTTTCAATCCGTTGATATGGGCCTGCTCCTATGGCTACACCTTC,CASRFNPLIWACSYGYTF
TRBJ1-5,-,TRBV18,-,TGTGCCAGCTCACCAGACGAAGGGGTCAATCAGCCCCAGCATTTT,CASSPDEGVNQPQHF
TRBJ2-7,-,TRBV2,TRBD1,TGTGCCAGTATCCGGGACAGACTATACGAGCAGTACTTC,CASIRDRLYEQYF
TRBJ2-3,-,TRBV11-3,TRBD2,TGTGCCAGCAGCACCCATGGGGGGGCAGATACGCAGTATTTT,CASSTHGGADTQYF
TRBJ2-3,-,TRBV19,-,TGTGCCAGTAGTGACAGGTTGAGCACAGATACGCAGTATTTT,CASSDRLSTDTQYF
TRBJ2-7,-,TRBV19,-,TGTGCCAGTAGTATACCGGGATACTCCTACGAGCAGTACTTC,CASSIPGYSYEQYF
TRBJ1-2,-,TRBV27,-,TGTGCCAGCAGTAGAGGGTGGGATGGCTACACCTTC,CASSRGWDGYTF
TRBJ2-1,-,TRBV19,TRBD2,TGTGCCAGTAGCCTCATACTAGCGGGAGGCCGACAGTTCTTC,CASSLILAGGRQFF
TRBJ1-2,-,TRBV19,-,TGTGCCAGTAGTATTGGGGAGTCTGGCTACACCTTC,CASSIGESGYTF
TRBJ2-7,-,TRBV27,TRBD1,TGTGCCAGCTCTTCCCGGGACAGGGGCTACGAGCAGTACTTC,CASSSRDRGYEQYF
TRBJ1-5,-,TRBV24-1,-,TGTGCCACCAGTCGCGGGATCGGGGGTTGGGGGGATCAGCCCCAGCATTTT,CATSRGIGGWGDQPQHF
TRBJ1-1,-,TRBV20-1,TRBD1,TGCAGTGCTAGTCCAGTCCAGGGGGACTGGGACACTGAAGCTTTCTTT,CSASPVQGDWDTEAFF
TRBJ1-5,-,TRBV19,TRBD1,TGTGCCAGTAAGGCAGGGACAGGGAACGGTGGGAATCAGCCCCAGCATTTT,CASKAGTGNGGNQPQHF